This TCR beta chain was recovered during a study of PD-1 blockade in classical Hodgkin lymphoma. Study-wide findings and caveats: Repertoire difference causes, possibly disease activity or prior therapy, remain undefined. Exclusion covered patients beginning nivolumab under 1 year post-ASCT.

CDR3 length: 13 amino acids. Trimming removed 3 bases at V and 14 bases at J, with 19 bases between. CDR1 is SNHLY, CDR2 FYNNEI, per germline. Data came from immunoSEQ multiplex PCR; TCRdb stores just in-frame clones and leaves some out. The sample holds tens of thousands of clones, about 93% seen once. Relapse after autologous stem cell transplantation occurred in every patient, and brentuximab vedotin exposure varied. When best responses were assessed, they were complete response, partial response or progressive disease. Of note for this clone: The antigen is not known.

The chain links TRBV2 to TRBJ1-2; D unresolved. Sequenced material: peripheral blood mononuclear cells (PBMCs), taken at baseline. The TCR was taken from a human donor with classical Hodgkin lymphoma. The CDR3 DNA follows: TGTGCCAGCAGTGAGAGGACCCGGGTCTTCGGGACCTTC. It encodes CASSERTRVFGTF.